The text below deals with one T cell receptor beta chain. Its antigen is unknown. This sample was taken from a study of cytomegalovirus exposure and HLA in healthy donors. Findings of the study overall: HLA allele associations emerged for some 16,000 TCR beta sequences in a later analysis, at 0.05 false discovery rate.

The PCR used 60 Vbeta and 13 Jbeta primers. Method: immunoSEQ multiplex PCR; TCRdb's copy keeps in-frame clones and lacks some. This sample has 110,000 to 150,000 clones, with about three quarters found just once. Trimming took 6 bases from V and 2 from J, leaving 11 bases between them. The germline gives CDR1 MNHNS, CDR2 SASEGT. The CDR3 length is 14 residues. This chain connects TRBV6-1 to TRBJ1-5; TRBD1 is a possible D gene (5 bases). This sequence was found in a male donor in good health and CMV-seropositive. The specimen sequenced was PBMCs. Here the CDR3 reads CASRISGGNQPQHF. CDR3 DNA: TGTGCCAGCAGAATATCGGGGGGCAATCAGCCCCAGCATTTT.